This T cell receptor beta chain was sequenced in a study of radiation and T cells in renal cell carcinoma. Time point meaning: blood 2 weeks post-SBRT. Treatment indicated: 15 Gy SBRT to primary tumor, nephrectomy 4 weeks later. After SBRT, blood was collected at 2 and 4 weeks, plus baseline. The method was immunoSEQ multiplex PCR; TCRdb's version includes in-frame clones alone and lacks a portion of them. The sample shows some 130,000 clones, approximately 80% of them seen only once. The sequence derives from a woman aged 60-70 years with renal cell carcinoma. The material was blood, obtained from a patient whose treatment included radiotherapy and nephrectomy.

The CDR3 DNA reads TGTGCCAGCAGCCCACACAGGGGGGACACTGAAGCTTTCTTT. Encoded protein: CASSPHRGDTEAFF. The chain joins TRBV5-5 to TRBJ1-1, with 8 bases identical to TRBD1. Per the germline V gene, CDR1 is SGHKS and CDR2 is YYEKEE (reference sequence). V dropped 4 bases and J dropped 3; count of bases not matched to a gene: 5. The CDR3 covers 14 residues.